The rows below give T cell receptor beta chains drawn from one sample of a study of T-cell memory formation after mild COVID-19. From the 5' RACE reads, TCRdb called clonotypes with MiXCR, one entry per CDR3 protein. The profile shows roughly 250,000 distinct CDR3 sequences, 16% of them singletons. The specimen was PBMCs or a T cell subset sorted from them (not recorded which). These TCRs come from a man younger than 35 who had mild COVID-19 (a few samples of this study predate the infection). Cell type and time point are not known. The conserved cysteine and the conserved F or W are not part of the CDR3 here. Fields, in order: CDR3 protein, clone size, V gene, J gene. Only part of the rows carry a size: once, few, many, or a class if the clone is expanded.

CDR3 protein: ASSLPRQVSEAF; clone size: few; V gene: TRBV7-2; J gene: TRBJ1-1
CDR3 protein: ASSLQGGWADGTQY; clone size: .; V gene: TRBV7-8; J gene: TRBJ2-5
CDR3 protein: ATSDPPTGVKETQY; clone size: .; V gene: TRBV24-1; J gene: TRBJ2-5
CDR3 protein: ASSDRDRLLNPQY; clone size: .; V gene: TRBV9; J gene: TRBJ2-3
CDR3 protein: ASSTPGQGIDTQY; clone size: few; V gene: TRBV5-4; J gene: TRBJ2-3
CDR3 protein: ASTIRGGGYT; clone size: .; V gene: TRBV6-1; J gene: TRBJ1-2
CDR3 protein: ASRTGGAGNTEAF; clone size: few; V gene: TRBV6-2/TRBV6-3; J gene: TRBJ1-1
CDR3 protein: ATRPGQGISDEQF; clone size: few; V gene: TRBV24-1; J gene: TRBJ2-1
CDR3 protein: ASSVRDGEKLF; clone size: .; V gene: TRBV7-9; J gene: TRBJ1-4
CDR3 protein: SARDHVQPQH; clone size: few; V gene: TRBV20-1; J gene: TRBJ1-5
CDR3 protein: ASSLSVNQPQH; clone size: many; V gene: TRBV5-1; J gene: TRBJ1-5
CDR3 protein: ASSQARRQATYEQY; clone size: few; V gene: TRBV4-3; J gene: TRBJ2-7
CDR3 protein: ASSQDGAGAKTQY; clone size: few; V gene: TRBV4-2; J gene: TRBJ2-5
CDR3 protein: ASSPSEGHINTEAF; clone size: .; V gene: TRBV18; J gene: TRBJ1-1
CDR3 protein: ASTRTSGGEETQY; clone size: few; V gene: TRBV19; J gene: TRBJ2-5
CDR3 protein: SARPPDTEAF; clone size: many; V gene: TRBV20-1; J gene: TRBJ1-1
CDR3 protein: AISEGGLSDTQY; clone size: few; V gene: TRBV10-3; J gene: TRBJ2-3
CDR3 protein: ASSPRTGGGETQY; clone size: .; V gene: TRBV11-2; J gene: TRBJ2-5
CDR3 protein: ASSPRTSGQETQY; clone size: few; V gene: TRBV18; J gene: TRBJ2-5
CDR3 protein: ASSESTYALH; clone size: few; V gene: TRBV25-1; J gene: TRBJ1-6
CDR3 protein: ASSLVVAGMIDTQY; clone size: .; V gene: TRBV7-8; J gene: TRBJ2-3
CDR3 protein: ASRPTGTLYEQY; clone size: .; V gene: TRBV6-5; J gene: TRBJ2-7
CDR3 protein: ASSPRRTRSSVNTGELF; clone size: once; V gene: TRBV7-3; J gene: TRBJ2-2
CDR3 protein: ASSFYSRPNTEAF; clone size: few; V gene: TRBV7-2; J gene: TRBJ1-1
CDR3 protein: ASSYTGNQPQH; clone size: few; V gene: TRBV6-6; J gene: TRBJ1-5
CDR3 protein: SATERGGLREQF; clone size: few; V gene: TRBV20-1; J gene: TRBJ2-1
CDR3 protein: ASSQVLTGNYGYT; clone size: few; V gene: TRBV4-1; J gene: TRBJ1-2
CDR3 protein: ASSLTTGTGEAGYGYT; clone size: .; V gene: TRBV7-3; J gene: TRBJ1-2
CDR3 protein: ASSKGPHGETQY; clone size: few; V gene: TRBV7-7; J gene: TRBJ2-5
CDR3 protein: SARISGDQETQY; clone size: few; V gene: TRBV20-1; J gene: TRBJ2-5
CDR3 protein: ASSQDPRSSYNEQF; clone size: .; V gene: TRBV4-3; J gene: TRBJ2-1
CDR3 protein: SVEDPGTSGGYNEQF; clone size: few; V gene: TRBV29-1; J gene: TRBJ2-1